This T cell receptor beta chain was sequenced in a study of T cells in Graves' hyperthyroidism and ophthalmopathy. Findings and caveats of the study: Ophthalmopathy was told apart from stable hyperthyroidism by a 13 V-J model. Most clonotypes expanded in the thyroid (above 0.001) were also present in blood.

This clonotype was seen ten or more times. The antigen is unknown. V was trimmed by 5 bases and J by 6 bases, leaving 23 bases between them. The CDR3 runs 16 residues. Per germline, CDR1 SGHTA and CDR2 FQGNSA. Amplified regions were TCR beta CDR3 sequences from RNA transcripts. In the first-round RT-PCR of the TCR CDR3, the HTBI primer set was used. Using its own MiXCR run on the multiplex PCR reads, TCRdb lists one record per CDR3 protein. The table records 210,000 or so distinct CDR3 sequences, approximately 17% of them present only once. The specimen sequenced was blood. The source is a man between 50 and 59 years old with Graves' hyperthyroidism. The V gene is TRBV7-2, the J gene TRBJ2-7, with D possibly being TRBD2 (5 bases). The CDR3 bases are TGTGCCAGCAGCCAGCCGCTAGGACTGAACCCTCTCGAGCAGTACTTC. Translating gives CASSQPLGLNPLEQYF.